The subject of this entry is one T cell receptor beta chain. This entry is derived from a study of technical replicates of blood from a handful of donors. Sequencing used immunoSEQ multiplex PCR; TCRdb keeps in-frame clones, though not all of them. The sample carries 68,000 or so clones, roughly 97% recorded once. The CDR3 extends over 11 amino acids. The V end lost 7 bases, the J end lost 3 bases, and 8 bases lay between the germline ends. Germline values: CDR1 GTSNPN, CDR2 SVGIG (reference sequence). The specimen was T cells isolated from PBMCs. V and J are TRBV30 and TRBJ2-3; D is undetermined. The sequence was collected from a human donor in good health. This CDR3 is CAYTITDTQYF. The DNA for the CDR3 is TGTGCCTACACGATTACAGATACGCAGTATTTT.